Here is one T cell receptor (beta chain) with its context. These data are taken from a study of blood T cell repertoires in COVID-19. The germline gives CDR1 SGDLS, CDR2 YYNGEE. The length of the CDR3 is 13 residues. Between the trimmed V and J ends, which lost 0 bases and 9 bases, there was a span of 10 bases. The assay was immunoSEQ multiplex PCR, and TCRdb's table has in-frame clones only and misses some. The sample yields 250,000 or so clones, about three quarters seen once. The receptor's source is a woman aged 80 or older with acute or convalescent COVID-19. J is TRBJ2-1 and V is TRBV9; D gene uncertain. Specimen: peripheral blood. The CDR3 nucleotides read TGTGCCAGCAGCGTAGCAGGTGGGCGTGAGCAGTTCTTC. This codes for CASSVAGGREQFF.